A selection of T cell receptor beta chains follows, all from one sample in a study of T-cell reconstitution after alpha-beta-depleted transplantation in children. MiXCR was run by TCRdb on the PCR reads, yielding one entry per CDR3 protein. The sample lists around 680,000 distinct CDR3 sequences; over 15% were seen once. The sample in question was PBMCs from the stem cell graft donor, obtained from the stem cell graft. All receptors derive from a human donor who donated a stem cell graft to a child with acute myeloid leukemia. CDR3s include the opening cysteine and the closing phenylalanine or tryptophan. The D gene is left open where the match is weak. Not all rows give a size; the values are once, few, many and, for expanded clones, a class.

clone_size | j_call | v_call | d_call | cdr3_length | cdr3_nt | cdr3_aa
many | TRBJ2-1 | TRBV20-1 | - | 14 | TGCAGTGCTTGGATGGACCGCCAACACAATGAGCAGTTCTTC | CSAWMDRQHNEQFF
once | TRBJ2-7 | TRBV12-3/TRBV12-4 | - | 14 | TGTGCCAGCAGTTTCTCTGCAGCGACCTACGAGCAGTACTTC | CASSFSAATYEQYF
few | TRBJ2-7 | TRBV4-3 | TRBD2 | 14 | TGCGCCAGCACGCCCCAGCGGGGGGCCTACGAGCAGTACTTC | CASTPQRGAYEQYF
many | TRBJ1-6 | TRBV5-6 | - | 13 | TGTGCCAGCAGCCTAGGACGGAATTCACCCCTCCACTTT | CASSLGRNSPLHF
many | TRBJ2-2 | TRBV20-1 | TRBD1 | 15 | TGCAGTGCTAGAGATTTTGGACAGGGAGGCGGGGAGCTGTTTTTT | CSARDFGQGGGELFF
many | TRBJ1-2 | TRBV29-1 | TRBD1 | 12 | TGCAGCGTTACGACAGGGGGCCATGGCTACACCTTC | CSVTTGGHGYTF
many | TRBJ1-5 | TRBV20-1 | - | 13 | TGCAGTGCGGGGACCGTTAGCAATCAGCCCCAGCATTTT | CSAGTVSNQPQHF
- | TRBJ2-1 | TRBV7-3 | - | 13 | TGTGCCAGCAGCTTGGTGGAAGGGGGTGAGCAGTTCTTC | CASSLVEGGEQFF
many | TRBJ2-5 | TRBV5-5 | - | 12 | TGTGCCAGCAGCGAACATGGAGAGACCCAGTACTTC | CASSEHGETQYF
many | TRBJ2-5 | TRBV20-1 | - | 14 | TGCAGTGCTAGAGTTGCGGGGAAGGAAGAGACCCAGTACTTC | CSARVAGKEETQYF
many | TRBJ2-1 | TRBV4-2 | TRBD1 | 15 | TGTGCCAGCAGCCAGCCAGACAGGGACCACAATGAGCAGTTCTTC | CASSQPDRDHNEQFF
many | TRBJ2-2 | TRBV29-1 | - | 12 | TGCAGCGGCATTGGTGGAGCCGGGGAGCTGTTTTTT | CSGIGGAGELFF
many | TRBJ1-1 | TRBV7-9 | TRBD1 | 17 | TGTGCCAGCAGCGCTTCCCGGGACAGGCTGATACACACTGAAGCTTTCTTT | CASSASRDRLIHTEAFF
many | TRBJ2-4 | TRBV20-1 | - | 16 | TGCAGTGCTAGATTCCTCAGAGGGCTAGCCAAAAACATTCAGTACTTC | CSARFLRGLAKNIQYF
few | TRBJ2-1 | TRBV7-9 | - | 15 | TGTGCCAGCAGCTTAGTCGTGACTAGTCCCCATGAGCAGTTCTTC | CASSLVVTSPHEQFF
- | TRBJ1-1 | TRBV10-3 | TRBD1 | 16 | TGTGCCATCAGTGAGCCAGGGACAGGTATGAACACTGAAGCTTTCTTT | CAISEPGTGMNTEAFF
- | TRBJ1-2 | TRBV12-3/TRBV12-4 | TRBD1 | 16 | TGTGCCAGCAGTATCTCCGGGACAGGGTTATCCTATGGCTACACCTTC | CASSISGTGLSYGYTF
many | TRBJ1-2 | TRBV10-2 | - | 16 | TGCGCCAGCAGTCCCTCCACAGGGCCGGCTAACTATGGCTACACCTTC | CASSPSTGPANYGYTF
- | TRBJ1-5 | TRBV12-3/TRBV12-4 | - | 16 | TGTGCCAGCAGTGCTTCCGGGCCTTGGGATTATCAGCCCCAGCATTTT | CASSASGPWDYQPQHF
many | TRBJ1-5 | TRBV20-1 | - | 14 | TGCAGTGCTAGCCTCCACAGGTACAATCAGCCCCAGCATTTT | CSASLHRYNQPQHF
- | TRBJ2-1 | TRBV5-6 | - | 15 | TGTGCCAGCAGTCCTCAGTTCTCGATCTACAATGAGCAGTTCTTC | CASSPQFSIYNEQFF
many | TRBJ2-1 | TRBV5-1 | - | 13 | TGTGCCAGCAGCTTAGACGGGTACAATGAGCAGTTCTTC | CASSLDGYNEQFF
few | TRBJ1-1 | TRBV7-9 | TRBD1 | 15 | TGTGCCAGCGGTTTACGACAGGGTCGGTACACTGAAGCTTTCTTT | CASGLRQGRYTEAFF
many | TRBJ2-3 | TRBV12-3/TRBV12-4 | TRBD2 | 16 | TGTGCCAGCAGCCCTTGGACTAGCGGGGTCACAGATACGCAGTATTTT | CASSPWTSGVTDTQYF
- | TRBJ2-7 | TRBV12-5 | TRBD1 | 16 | TGTGCTAGTGGTTTGGACAGGGGTAGGGGTCTCTACGAGCAGTACTTC | CASGLDRGRGLYEQYF
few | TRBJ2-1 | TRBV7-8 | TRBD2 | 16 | TGTGCCAGCAGCTTGTCCGGGACTAGTAATCTCTATGAGCAGTTCTTC | CASSLSGTSNLYEQFF
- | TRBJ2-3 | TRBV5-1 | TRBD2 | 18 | TGCGCCAGCAGCTTGGAGGGGACTAGCGGGGGCTCGACAGATACTCAGTATTTT | CASSLEGTSGGSTDTQYF
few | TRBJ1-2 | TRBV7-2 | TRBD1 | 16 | TGTGCCAGCAGCTTGGTCAGGACAGGCGGATTCTATGGCTACACCTTC | CASSLVRTGGFYGYTF
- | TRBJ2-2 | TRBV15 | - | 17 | TGTGCCACCAGCAGAGATTCCCGTGACGCGAGCACCGGGGAGCTGTTTTTT | CATSRDSRDASTGELFF
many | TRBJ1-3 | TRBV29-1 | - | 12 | TGCAGCGGGGGGACACCAGGAAACACCATATATTTT | CSGGTPGNTIYF
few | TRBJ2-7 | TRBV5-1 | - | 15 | TGCGCCAGCAGCTCCCGGACAGCCCGGTCCTACGAGCAGTACTTC | CASSSRTARSYEQYF
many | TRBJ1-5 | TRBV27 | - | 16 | TGTGCCAGCAGTCCCGACGGGGGCCTTAGCAATCAGCCCCAGCATTTT | CASSPDGGLSNQPQHF
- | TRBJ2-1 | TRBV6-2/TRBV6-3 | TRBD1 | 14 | TGTGCCAGCAGTTACCGGGGACAGTACAATGAGCAGTTCTTC | CASSYRGQYNEQFF
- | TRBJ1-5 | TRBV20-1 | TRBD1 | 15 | TGCAGTGCTAGAGACCCTACAGGGGGCAATCAGCCCCAGCATTTT | CSARDPTGGNQPQHF
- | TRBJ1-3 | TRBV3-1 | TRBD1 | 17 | TGTGCCAGCAGCCCTTGGGACAGGCCCTTCTCTGGAAACACCATATATTTT | CASSPWDRPFSGNTIYF
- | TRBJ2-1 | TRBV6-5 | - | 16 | TGTGCCAGCAGTTACTCGAGCCAGCTCGGTTACAATGAGCAGTTCTTC | CASSYSSQLGYNEQFF
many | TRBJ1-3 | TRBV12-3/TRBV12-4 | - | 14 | TGTGCCAGCAGTTTCAAGACAGACGGAAACACCATATATTTT | CASSFKTDGNTIYF
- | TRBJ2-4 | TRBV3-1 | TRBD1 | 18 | TGTGCCTTCTGCTACCCCCCGGGACAGGGCGAAGCCAAAAACATTCAGTACTTC | CAFCYPPGQGEAKNIQYF
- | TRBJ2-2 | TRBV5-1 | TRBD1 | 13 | TGCGCCAGCAGACAGGGGAACGCCGGGGAGCTGTTTTTT | CASRQGNAGELFF
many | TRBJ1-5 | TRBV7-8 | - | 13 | TGTGCCAGCAGCCCGAAACTCGTTCAGCCCCAGCATTTT | CASSPKLVQPQHF
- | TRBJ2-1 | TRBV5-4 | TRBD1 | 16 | TGTGCCTGGACAGGGGAAAGACTTGGCTCCTACAATGAGCAGTTCTTC | CAWTGERLGSYNEQFF
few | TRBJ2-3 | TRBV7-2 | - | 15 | TGTGCCAGCAGCTCCATGACTACCATCACAGATACGCAGTATTTT | CASSSMTTITDTQYF
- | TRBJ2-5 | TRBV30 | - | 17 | TGTGCCTGGAGTGTACAGCGATCTCACGCGTACCAAGAGACCCAGTACTTC | CAWSVQRSHAYQETQYF
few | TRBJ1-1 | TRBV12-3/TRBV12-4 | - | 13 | TGTGCCAGCAGTCTAATAGACAGCACTGAAGCTTTCTTT | CASSLIDSTEAFF
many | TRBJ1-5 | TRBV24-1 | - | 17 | TGTGCCACCAGTGATAACAGCCAACGGGGTTATAATCAGCCCCAGCATTTT | CATSDNSQRGYNQPQHF
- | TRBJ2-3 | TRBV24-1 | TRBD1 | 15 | TGTGCCACCAGTGACCCGGGACAGGGGGGGGATACGCAGTATTTT | CATSDPGQGGDTQYF
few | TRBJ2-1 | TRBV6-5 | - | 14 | TGTGCCAGCAGTTACGGAACATTGGAGGATGAGCAGTTCTTC | CASSYGTLEDEQFF
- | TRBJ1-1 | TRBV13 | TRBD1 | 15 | TGTGCCAGCAGCTTAGCTACAGGGGGAAACACTGAAGCTTTCTTT | CASSLATGGNTEAFF
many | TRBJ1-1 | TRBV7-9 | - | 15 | TGTGCCAGCAGCTCCCCTAGGTTCATGAACACTGAAGCTTTCTTT | CASSSPRFMNTEAFF
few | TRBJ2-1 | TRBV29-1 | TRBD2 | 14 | TGCAGCGTCGGGACTAGCGGGGTCTCCAATGAGCAGTTCTTC | CSVGTSGVSNEQFF